Presented here are 15 T cell receptor beta chains from one specimen sequenced in a study of T cells after yellow fever vaccination. TCRdb re-called the 5' RACE reads through MiXCR, storing one row per CDR3 protein. The sample carries approximately 550,000 distinct CDR3 sequences, about 14% recorded once. This specimen was PBMCs, taken on the day of the yellow fever booster vaccination. The receptors derive from a man between 25 and 39 years old who received the YFV17D yellow fever vaccine.

This clonotype was seen only a few times. V usage is TRBV7-8 and J usage is TRBJ1-3; TRBD1 is a possible D gene (5 bases). Trimming left V 7 bases short and J 0 bases short, with 16 bases between. Germline CDR1 reads SGHVS; CDR2 reads FQNEAQ. The length of the CDR3 is 16 residues. CDR3 coding DNA: TGTGCCAGCATCCCTTACCCGGACATCTCTGGAAACACCATATATTTT. This encodes CASIPYPDISGNTIYF.

The chain has TRBV20-1 and TRBJ1-5, with D possibly matching TRBD1 (5 bases). The CDR3 spans 13 residues. Between the trimmed V and J ends, which lost 6 bases and 3 bases, there was a span of 12 bases. Germline V CDR1 and CDR2: DFQATT, SNEGSKA (reference sequence). The DNA of the CDR3 is TGCAGTGCCTCCCGGGACCTCAATCAGCCCCAGCATTTT. This translates into CSASRDLNQPQHF.

The CDR3 nucleotides are TGTGCCAGCAGCGTAGACGCCCGAACAGATACGCAGTATTTT. This translates into CASSVDARTDTQYF. The J gene is TRBJ2-3, the V gene TRBV9; D gene unclear. The CDR3 has 14 residues. V lost 0 bases, J lost 3 bases, and 8 bases lay in between. Germline V lookup: CDR1 SGDLS, CDR2 YYNGEE.

This clonotype was seen a few times. The junction does not match germline at one end; this may be a read error. The chain has TRBV25-1 and TRBJ2-7, with no clear D. The germline V gene encodes CDR1 MGHDK and CDR2 SYGVNS. The CDR3 loop spans 13 amino acids. This chain's CDR3 is CASSEPGQPRLNF. CDR3 nucleotides: TGTGCCAGCAGTGAACCTGGGCAGCCGCGGCTGAACTTC.

The chain combines TRBV9 with TRBJ2-5; D is perhaps TRBD1 (5 bases). V was pared by 4 bases and J by 3 bases, with 16 bases between. The length of the CDR3 is 15 residues. Germline values: CDR1 SGDLS, CDR2 YYNGEE. CDR3 loop: CASSLRWGREETQYF. The DNA for the CDR3 is TGTGCCAGCAGCCTACGGTGGGGCAGGGAAGAGACCCAGTACTTC.

This clonotype was seen more than once but under ten times. The chain combines TRBV9 with TRBJ2-7, with TRBD2 identical over 9 bases. CDR3 size: 15 residues. With V trimmed by 6 bases and J by 6 bases, 13 bases remained unmatched. In germline, CDR1 is SGDLS, CDR2 YYNGEE. DNA of the CDR3: TGTGCCAGCACCCCGGGGGCTAGCGGGAAGCTCGAGCAGTACTTC. It translates to CASTPGASGKLEQYF.

This clonotype was seen a few times. This chain joins TRBV12-3 or TRBV12-4 and TRBJ2-3; 9 bases agree with TRBD1. J was trimmed by 6 bases and V by 5 bases; bases with no gene match: 9. The CDR3 sequence is 15 residues long. The CDR3 here is CASSELQGAVDTQYF. In nucleotides, the CDR3 is TGTGCCAGCAGTGAGCTACAGGGGGCGGTGGATACGCAGTATTTT.

This sequence joins TRBV6-6 and TRBJ2-7; TRBD1 or TRBD2 may be the D gene (5 bases each). This CDR3 region has 12 residues. CDR1 and CDR2 from the germline V gene are MNHNY and SVGAGI (reference sequence). The germline V and J ends were trimmed by 9 bases and 7 bases, with 16 bases remaining between them. In DNA, the CDR3 is TGTGCCAGTCGGGACCAACCGGGGGAGCAGTACTTC. Translated, it gives CASRDQPGEQYF.

The rearrangement uses TRBV27 and TRBJ2-1; 8 bases match TRBD1. The CDR3 has 15 amino acids. Germline CDR1 and CDR2: MNHEY and SMNVEV (reference sequence). V was pared by 4 bases and J by 5 bases, with 7 bases of the junction left unmatched. In DNA, the CDR3 is TGTGCCAGCAGTTCGACAGGGGACTGGAACAATGAGCAGTTCTTC. Protein sequence: CASSSTGDWNNEQFF.

The chain carries TRBV20-1 and TRBJ2-7; possibly TRBD1 or TRBD2 for D (5 bases each). Per germline, CDR1 DFQATT and CDR2 SNEGSKA (reference sequence). Deletions cut 3 bases from V and 0 bases from J, with 12 bases between. The CDR3 loop spans 14 amino acids. The chain's CDR3 is CSARSGTISYEQYF. In DNA form, the CDR3 reads TGCAGTGCTAGGTCCGGGACCATCTCCTACGAGCAGTACTTC.

This clonotype was observed a handful of times. The CDR3: CASSSTGPGGDTQYF. The CDR3 DNA is TGCGCCAGCAGTTCTACAGGCCCCGGAGGAGATACGCAGTATTTT. The chain carries TRBV5-1 and TRBJ2-3; the D call may be TRBD1 or TRBD2 (5 bases each). Germline assignment: CDR1 SGHRS and CDR2 YFSETQ. V lost 5 bases, J lost 5 bases, and 18 bases lay in between. There are 15 residues in the CDR3.

V usage is TRBV5-1 and J usage is TRBJ2-1; TRBD1 matches 12 bases. CDR1 is SGHRS and CDR2 is YFSETQ in the germline V gene. With V trimmed by 0 bases and J by 8 bases, 9 bases remained unmatched. This CDR3 has 17 amino acids. The CDR3 nucleotides are TGCGCCAGCAGCTTGGCGAGACCCGGGACAGGGGGCGATGAGCAGTTCTTC. Amino acids: CASSLARPGTGGDEQFF.

The chain has TRBV20-1 and TRBJ2-7; no definite D call. The CDR3 spans 12 residues. Germline-derived CDR1 and CDR2 are DFQATT and SNEGSKA (reference sequence). V shed 4 bases and J shed 3 bases, with 10 bases lying between them. The CDR3 DNA is TGCAGTGCTACTAGGACGGACTACGAGCAGTACTTC. Its translation: CSATRTDYEQYF.

This clonotype was detected ten times or more. This chain links TRBV27 with TRBJ1-5, with 9 bases aligning to TRBD1. V was pared by 0 bases and J by 2 bases, with 2 bases of the junction left unmatched. The germline V gene has CDR1 MNHEY and CDR2 SMNVEV (reference sequence). CDR3 size: 16 residues. The CDR3 nucleotides read TGTGCCAGCAGTTTATCGGGGACAGGGCGCAATCAGCCCCAGCATTTT. Encoded protein: CASSLSGTGRNQPQHF.

The chain carries TRBV20-1 and TRBJ1-1, with D tentatively TRBD1 (5 bases). The CDR3 spans 15 residues. The V gene lost 5 bases and the J gene lost 5 bases, with 21 bases spanning the gap. Germline-derived CDR1 and CDR2 are DFQATT and SNEGSKA (reference sequence). CDR3 in amino acids: CSAPQRGAVLTEAFF. The CDR3 bases are TGCAGTGCTCCTCAAAGGGGCGCGGTTTTAACTGAAGCTTTCTTT.